The TCR beta chain under discussion was sequenced for a study of T cell clonality in common variable immunodeficiency. This clone was detected only a few times. Its antigen is undetermined. The read falls 3 residues short of the CDR3 end, and the missing part is taken from the germline J gene. Trimming removed 8 bases at V and 4 bases at J, with 11 bases between. The CDR3 is 12 amino acids. The V gene's germline CDR1 is SSHAT and CDR2 FNYEAQ (reference sequence). TCRdb's copy holds only in-frame clones and misses some; the assay was immunoSEQ multiplex PCR. The sample gives about 42,000 clones, none seen only once, and the top ten clones hold around 6%. Study findings and constraints: In common variable immunodeficiency, TCR beta chains reportedly carried fewer deletions and N-nucleotide insertions.

The chain is built from TRBV7-7 and TRBJ2-5; perhaps TRBD2 as D (5 bases). This clonotype originated in a human donor with common variable immunodeficiency. The sample taken for sequencing was peripheral blood mononuclear cells. The CDR3 sequence: CASSDLGETQYF. The DNA read from the CDR3 is TGTGCCAGCTCGGACTTAGGAGAGACC.